The present TCR beta chain was sequenced within a study of chemoradiotherapy in HPV16-positive cancers. This table comes from immunoSEQ multiplex PCR, and its TCRdb copy is limited to in-frame clones, with some not included. The data hold about 8,000 clones, with around 76% observed a single time. From germline, CDR1 is MNHEY and CDR2 SMNVEV (reference sequence). The CDR3 totals 15 residues. V was clipped by 0 bases and J by 0 bases, with 7 bases between them. General study points: Functional assays defining HPV-specific T cells used only a couple of HPV16-positive patients. Candidate HPV-specific clones and E7-related TCR motifs grew in tumor during treatment.

As for this clone: The antigen remains undetermined.

The biological material was taken from a patient who underwent chemoradiotherapy. The genes are TRBV27 and TRBJ2-3; D uncertain. The clonotype comes from a human donor with HPV-associated anogenital cancer. This CDR3 is CASSLSRLSTDTQYF. CDR3 DNA sequence: TGTGCCAGCAGTTTATCAAGGTTAAGCACAGATACGCAGTATTTT.